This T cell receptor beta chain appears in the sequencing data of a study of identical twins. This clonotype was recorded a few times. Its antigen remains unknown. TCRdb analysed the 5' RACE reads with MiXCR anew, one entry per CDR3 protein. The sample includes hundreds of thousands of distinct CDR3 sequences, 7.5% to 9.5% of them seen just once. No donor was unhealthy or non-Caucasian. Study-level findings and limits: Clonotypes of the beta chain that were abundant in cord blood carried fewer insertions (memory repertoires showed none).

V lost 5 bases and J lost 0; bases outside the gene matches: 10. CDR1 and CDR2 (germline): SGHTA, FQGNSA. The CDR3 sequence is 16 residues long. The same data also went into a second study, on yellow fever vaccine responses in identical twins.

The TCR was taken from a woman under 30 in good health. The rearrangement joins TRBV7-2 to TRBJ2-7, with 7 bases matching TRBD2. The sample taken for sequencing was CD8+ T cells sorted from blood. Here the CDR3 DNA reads TGTGCCAGCAGCCCGGGTAGGGCTAGCGGCTCCTACGAGCAGTACTTC. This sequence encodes CASSPGRASGSYEQYF.